The sequence of this TCR beta chain was determined in a study of cytomegalovirus exposure and HLA in healthy donors. The study, taken as a whole, reports: In a later analysis, TCR association rates varied by HLA locus: DRB1 most, HLA-C fewest.

Primers for the PCR totalled 60 Vbeta and 13 Jbeta. TCRdb's copy holds only in-frame clones and misses some; the assay was immunoSEQ multiplex PCR. Of tens of thousands of clones in the sample, 83% were seen once. The germline V gene has CDR1 SGHRS and CDR2 YFSETQ. CDR3 size: 15 residues. The ends lost 1 base at V and 0 bases at J; junction bases unmatched: 2. About this clone: What it recognizes is unknown.

Input material: PBMCs. This receptor was taken from a man aged 25-45 years in good health and CMV-seronegative. The J gene is TRBJ2-7, the V gene TRBV5-1, with 9 nucleotides matching TRBD2. In DNA, the CDR3 is TGCGCCAGCAGCTTGTTTAGCGGGAGCTCCTACGAGCAGTACTTC. Encoded protein: CASSLFSGSSYEQYF.